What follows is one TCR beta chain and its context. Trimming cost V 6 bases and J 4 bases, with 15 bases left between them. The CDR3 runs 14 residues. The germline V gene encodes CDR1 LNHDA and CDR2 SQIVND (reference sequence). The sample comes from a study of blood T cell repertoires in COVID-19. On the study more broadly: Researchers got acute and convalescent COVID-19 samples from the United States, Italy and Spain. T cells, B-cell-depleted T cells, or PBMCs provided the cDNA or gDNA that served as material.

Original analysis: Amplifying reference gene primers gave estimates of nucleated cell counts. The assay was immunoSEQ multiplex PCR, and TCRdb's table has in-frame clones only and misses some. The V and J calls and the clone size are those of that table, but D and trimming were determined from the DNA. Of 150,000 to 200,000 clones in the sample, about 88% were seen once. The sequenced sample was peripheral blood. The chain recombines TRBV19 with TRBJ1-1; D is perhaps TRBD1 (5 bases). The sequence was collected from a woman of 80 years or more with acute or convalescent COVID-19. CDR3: CASSIGAGGTEAFF. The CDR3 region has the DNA TGTGCCAGTAGCATTGGGGCGGGGGGCACTGAAGCTTTCTTT.